This section outlines one T cell receptor (beta chain) sequence together with its context. TCRdb keeps only in-frame clones here, not all; method: immunoSEQ multiplex PCR. The sample contains about 260,000 clones, about 80% of which appear only once. This sample was included in a study of blood T cell repertoires in COVID-19. CDR3 length equals 15 residues. The TCR sequence derives from a man under 40 with acute COVID-19. Sequencing was carried out using PBMCs or T cells enriched from blood (not recorded which). The chain uses TRBV21-1 and TRBJ2-2; TRBD1 is taken as the D call from the table, unchecked against the DNA. TRBV21-1 is annotated as a pseudogene. The CDR3 spells CASSPTGRMGGELFF. The CDR3 DNA reads TGTGCCAGCAGTCCGACAGGCAGGATGGGCGGGGAGCTGTTTTTT.